Following are 10 T cell receptor beta chains from one sample sequenced in a study of T cells in Graves' hyperthyroidism and ophthalmopathy. TCR beta CDR3 sequences were amplified from RNA transcripts. The study used the HTBI primer set for a first-round RT-PCR of the TCR CDR3. One entry per CDR3 protein results from TCRdb running MiXCR on the multiplex PCR reads. The sample consists of 750,000 to 900,000 distinct CDR3 sequences, around 38% of them appearing once. Sequences were obtained from blood. The receptors here all came from a man aged 18 to 29 with Graves' hyperthyroidism.

The rearrangement joins TRBV20-1 to TRBJ1-5, with D perhaps matching TRBD1 (6 bases). V lost 5 bases, J lost 4 bases, and 15 bases lay in between. This CDR3 region has 14 residues. Germline lookup yields CDR1 DFQATT and CDR2 SNEGSKA (reference sequence). This CDR3 is CSALNREGNQPQHF. CDR3 bases: TGCAGTGCTTTAAACAGGGAGGGGAATCAGCCCCAGCATTTT.

The chain joins TRBV3-1 to TRBJ1-2, with D possibly matching TRBD1 (6 bases). Germline-derived CDR1 and CDR2 are LGHDT and YNNKEL (reference sequence). There are 12 residues in the CDR3. V gave up 10 bases and J gave up 0 bases, with 9 bases separating them. The CDR3 DNA sequence: TGTGCCACCCAGGGGCCTAACTATGGCTACACCTTC. It is translated as CATQGPNYGYTF.

The chain has TRBV25-1 and TRBJ2-5, with TRBD1 identical over 9 bases. The CDR3 is 15 residues long. The V gene end was trimmed by 5 bases and the J gene end by 1 base; junction bases not matched to a gene: 5. Germline CDR1 MGHDK, CDR2 SYGVNS. The CDR3 region has the DNA TGTGCCAGCAGTTGGGGACAGGGATTCCAAGAGACCCAGTACTTC. This gives the protein CASSWGQGFQETQYF.

This clonotype was detected a few times. This chain connects TRBV19 to TRBJ2-7; TRBD2 is a possible D gene (6 bases). The germline CDR1 and CDR2 sequences are LNHDA and SQIVND (reference sequence). This CDR3 region has 13 residues. Trimming shortened V by 7 bases and J by 4 bases, and 14 bases separated the two germline ends. The CDR3 bases are TGTGCCAGTAACTCACCGGGAGTTTACGAGCAGTACTTC. Translated: CASNSPGVYEQYF.

This clonotype was detected only once. The junction shows a germline mismatch at one end, possibly a read error. The V call is TRBV10-3, the J call TRBJ2-2; 8 bases match TRBD1. The CDR3 sequence is 15 residues long. CDR1 and CDR2 (germline): ENHRY, SYGVKD. Written as DNA, the CDR3 is TGTGCCATCAGTTTGGGACAGGAAGACACCGGGGAGCTGTCTTTT. Amino acid sequence: CAISLGQEDTGELSF.

The chain uses TRBV25-1 and TRBJ2-6, with D possibly TRBD2 on 5 matching bases. The germline V and J ends were trimmed by 10 bases and 1 base, with 8 bases remaining between them. Looked up from germline, CDR1 is MGHDK and CDR2 is SYGVNS. The CDR3 length is 13 residues. CDR3 sequence reads: CATAGSGANVLTF. In DNA, the CDR3 is TGTGCCACCGCGGGTTCTGGGGCCAACGTCCTGACTTTC.

The rearrangement uses TRBV11-3 and TRBJ2-7, with D possibly matching TRBD2 (6 bases). V shed 5 bases and J shed 0 bases, with 11 bases lying between them. The CDR3 has 14 residues. Germline CDR1 SGHNT, CDR2 YENEEA. CDR3 sequence reads: CASSQLDYSYEQYF. DNA of the CDR3: TGTGCCAGCAGCCAACTGGACTACTCCTACGAGCAGTACTTC.

The V call is TRBV20-1, the J call TRBJ1-1, with D possibly being TRBD1 (6 bases). Trimming took 3 bases from V and 5 from J, leaving 16 bases between them. Looked up from germline, CDR1 is DFQATT and CDR2 is SNEGSKA (reference sequence). The CDR3 contains 14 residues. The DNA for the CDR3 is TGCAGTGCTAGTCGCCAGGGGCTGGATACTGAAGCTTTCTTT. Protein: CSASRQGLDTEAFF.

The V call is TRBV6-6, the J call TRBJ1-2, with D tentatively TRBD1 (6 bases). Trimming shortened V by 6 bases and J by 5 bases, and 16 bases separated the two germline ends. The germline CDR1 and CDR2 sequences are MNHNY and SVGAGI (reference sequence). The CDR3 extends over 14 amino acids. CDR3 DNA sequence: TGTGCCAGCAGCTCGGACGGGGGGGCATATGGCTACACCTTC. Translation gives CASSSDGGAYGYTF.

The chain recombines TRBV6-6 with TRBJ1-2; a weak D match, TRBD1 (6 bases). The CDR3 loop spans 15 amino acids. The V gene's germline CDR1 is MNHNY and CDR2 SVGAGI (reference sequence). The germline V and J ends were trimmed by 2 bases and 8 bases, with 18 bases remaining between them. The CDR3 sequence: CASSYRSTGSLGYTF. Here the CDR3 DNA reads TGTGCCAGCAGTTACCGATCGACAGGTTCTCTCGGCTACACCTTC.